A selection of T cell receptor beta chains follows, all from one sample in a study of CD8+CD57+ T cells in acquired aplastic anemia. TCRdb fed the reads into MiXCR, producing one record per CDR3 protein. Here the sample spans fewer than 200,000 distinct CDR3 sequences, around 60% being singletons. The sequencing input was sorted CD4+, CD8+, or CD8+CD57+ T cells (not recorded which) from PBMCs. The receptors were sampled from a human donor in good health. The CDR3 runs from the conserved cysteine through the conserved F or W. The D gene is left open where the match is weak. Clone size, where shown, is once, few, many, or a class for clones that have expanded.

D gene: .
clone size: many
CDR3 length: 15
V gene: TRBV2
J gene: TRBJ1-4
CDR3 protein: CASSPVPGSVEKLFF
CDR3 DNA: TGTGCCAGCAGCCCGGTACCGGGGTCGGTTGAAAAACTGTTTTTT

D gene: TRBD2
clone size: .
CDR3 length: 15
V gene: TRBV7-9
J gene: TRBJ2-7
CDR3 protein: CASSPSSGSSNEQYF
CDR3 DNA: TGTGCCAGCAGCCCTTCTAGCGGGAGTTCTAACGAGCAGTACTTC

D gene: TRBD1
clone size: .
CDR3 length: 15
V gene: TRBV9
J gene: TRBJ1-6
CDR3 protein: CASSVDRGGDSPLHF
CDR3 DNA: TGTGCCAGCAGCGTAGACAGGGGAGGGGATTCACCCCTCCACTTT

D gene: .
clone size: .
CDR3 length: 15
V gene: TRBV7-2
J gene: TRBJ2-7
CDR3 protein: CASSLVTGRIYEQYF
CDR3 DNA: TGTGCCAGCAGCTTAGTTACGGGAAGAATTTACGAGCAGTACTTC

D gene: TRBD1
clone size: .
CDR3 length: 15
V gene: TRBV24-1
J gene: TRBJ2-1
CDR3 protein: CATSEPRGSYNEQFF
CDR3 DNA: TGTGCCACCAGTGAACCCAGGGGGTCCTACAATGAGCAGTTCTTC

D gene: .
clone size: .
CDR3 length: 9
V gene: TRBV24-1
J gene: TRBJ2-3
CDR3 protein: CATVRAQYF
CDR3 DNA: TGTGCCACTGTTCGGGCGCAGTATTTT

D gene: TRBD1
clone size: .
CDR3 length: 13
V gene: TRBV29-1
J gene: TRBJ1-3
CDR3 protein: CSAGQGMGNTIYF
CDR3 DNA: TGCAGCGCCGGACAGGGAATGGGAAACACCATATATTTT

D gene: .
clone size: few
CDR3 length: 13
V gene: TRBV29-1
J gene: TRBJ1-2
CDR3 protein: CSVVKRGSHGYTF
CDR3 DNA: TGCAGCGTTGTAAAGCGGGGGAGCCATGGCTACACCTTC

D gene: .
clone size: .
CDR3 length: 15
V gene: TRBV24-1
J gene: TRBJ2-1
CDR3 protein: CATSDFGHDYNEQFF
CDR3 DNA: TGTGCCACCAGTGATTTTGGGCACGATTACAATGAGCAGTTCTTC

D gene: .
clone size: .
CDR3 length: 13
V gene: TRBV20-1
J gene: TRBJ2-5
CDR3 protein: CSATSLGWETQYF
CDR3 DNA: TGCAGTGCAACCTCCCTGGGCTGGGAGACCCAGTACTTC

D gene: TRBD2
clone size: .
CDR3 length: 17
V gene: TRBV7-3
J gene: TRBJ2-2
CDR3 protein: CASSLGLAGAFVGELFF
CDR3 DNA: TGTGCCAGCAGCTTGGGACTAGCGGGAGCGTTTGTCGGGGAGCTGTTTTTT

D gene: .
clone size: .
CDR3 length: 14
V gene: TRBV6-6
J gene: TRBJ1-1
CDR3 protein: CASREDRVNTEAFF
CDR3 DNA: TGTGCCAGCAGGGAGGACAGAGTGAACACTGAAGCTTTCTTT

D gene: .
clone size: .
CDR3 length: 13
V gene: TRBV10-3
J gene: TRBJ2-2
CDR3 protein: CAISESGAGELFF
CDR3 DNA: TGTGCCATCAGTGAGTCCGGGGCCGGGGAGCTGTTTTTT

D gene: .
clone size: .
CDR3 length: 15
V gene: TRBV2
J gene: TRBJ2-2
CDR3 protein: CASTDPRLLTGELFF
CDR3 DNA: TGTGCCAGCACCGACCCAAGACTTTTAACCGGGGAGCTGTTTTTT

D gene: .
clone size: many
CDR3 length: 14
V gene: TRBV20-1
J gene: TRBJ2-2
CDR3 protein: CSVMTGVGIGELFF
CDR3 DNA: TGCAGTGTGATGACGGGAGTTGGTATCGGGGAGCTGTTTTTT

D gene: TRBD1
clone size: few
CDR3 length: 13
V gene: TRBV19
J gene: TRBJ1-2
CDR3 protein: CASSTGQGYGYTF
CDR3 DNA: TGTGCCAGTAGTACCGGACAGGGCTATGGCTACACCTTC

D gene: .
clone size: many
CDR3 length: 13
V gene: TRBV19
J gene: TRBJ2-7
CDR3 protein: CATGYGGTYEQYF
CDR3 DNA: TGTGCCACCGGCTATGGGGGGACCTACGAGCAGTACTTC

D gene: .
clone size: .
CDR3 length: 15
V gene: TRBV10-2
J gene: TRBJ2-5
CDR3 protein: CASSEWGPTWETQYF
CDR3 DNA: TGCGCCAGCAGTGAGTGGGGGCCGACCTGGGAGACCCAGTACTTC

D gene: .
clone size: many
CDR3 length: 15
V gene: TRBV6-5
J gene: TRBJ1-2
CDR3 protein: CASSPRQSANYGYTF
CDR3 DNA: TGTGCCAGCAGCCCGCGGCAGTCGGCAAACTATGGCTACACCTTC

D gene: TRBD1
clone size: .
CDR3 length: 16
V gene: TRBV11-1
J gene: TRBJ2-1
CDR3 protein: CASSYRGPSSYNEQFF
CDR3 DNA: TGTGCCAGCAGTTACAGGGGCCCTAGCTCCTACAATGAGCAGTTCTTC

D gene: TRBD2
clone size: many
CDR3 length: 15
V gene: TRBV29-1
J gene: TRBJ2-7
CDR3 protein: CSVEWSSGSSYEQYF
CDR3 DNA: TGCAGCGTTGAATGGAGTAGCGGGAGCTCCTACGAGCAGTACTTC

D gene: TRBD1
clone size: .
CDR3 length: 14
V gene: TRBV29-1
J gene: TRBJ2-1
CDR3 protein: CSVQGQGSKDEQFF
CDR3 DNA: TGCAGCGTTCAGGGACAGGGCAGCAAGGATGAGCAGTTCTTC

D gene: TRBD2
clone size: .
CDR3 length: 13
V gene: TRBV28
J gene: TRBJ2-3
CDR3 protein: CAGNSGSTDTQYF
CDR3 DNA: TGTGCCGGGAATAGCGGGAGCACAGATACGCAGTATTTT

D gene: .
clone size: few
CDR3 length: 14
V gene: TRBV7-9
J gene: TRBJ1-1
CDR3 protein: CASSAGPVNTEAFF
CDR3 DNA: TGTGCCAGCAGCGCGGGACCGGTGAACACTGAAGCTTTCTTT

D gene: TRBD1
clone size: .
CDR3 length: 11
V gene: TRBV29-1
J gene: TRBJ1-2
CDR3 protein: CSVGGQGVYTF
CDR3 DNA: TGCAGCGTCGGAGGACAGGGAGTCTACACCTTC

D gene: .
clone size: .
CDR3 length: 13
V gene: TRBV20-1
J gene: TRBJ2-7
CDR3 protein: CSARGQVGYEQYF
CDR3 DNA: TGCAGTGCTAGAGGGCAGGTAGGGTACGAGCAGTACTTC

D gene: TRBD2
clone size: few
CDR3 length: 15
V gene: TRBV7-9
J gene: TRBJ2-1
CDR3 protein: CASSSTSEGGDEQFF
CDR3 DNA: TGTGCCAGCAGCTCCACTAGCGAGGGTGGGGATGAGCAGTTCTTC

D gene: TRBD2
clone size: .
CDR3 length: 17
V gene: TRBV9
J gene: TRBJ2-2
CDR3 protein: CASSAAGGGSNTGELFF
CDR3 DNA: TGTGCCAGCAGCGCCGCCGGTGGCGGGAGTAACACCGGGGAGCTGTTTTTT

D gene: TRBD1
clone size: .
CDR3 length: 16
V gene: TRBV15
J gene: TRBJ1-6
CDR3 protein: CATSIGQGVGNSPLHF
CDR3 DNA: TGTGCCACCAGCATTGGACAGGGGGTCGGCAATTCACCCCTCCACTTT

D gene: .
clone size: many
CDR3 length: 15
V gene: TRBV7-8
J gene: TRBJ2-7
CDR3 protein: CASSLARGNSYEQYF
CDR3 DNA: TGTGCCAGCAGCTTAGCCAGGGGTAATAGCTACGAGCAGTACTTC

D gene: TRBD1
clone size: .
CDR3 length: 13
V gene: TRBV7-2
J gene: TRBJ1-1
CDR3 protein: CASSKDRVTEAFF
CDR3 DNA: TGTGCCAGCAGCAAGGACAGGGTCACTGAAGCTTTCTTT

D gene: .
clone size: many
CDR3 length: 13
V gene: TRBV4-3
J gene: TRBJ2-1
CDR3 protein: CASRDSFYNEQFF
CDR3 DNA: TGCGCCAGCCGGGACTCTTTCTACAATGAGCAGTTCTTC

D gene: .
clone size: .
CDR3 length: 14
V gene: TRBV25-1
J gene: TRBJ2-3
CDR3 protein: CATALDIGTDTQYF
CDR3 DNA: TGTGCCACCGCTCTGGACATAGGCACAGATACGCAGTATTTT

D gene: TRBD2
clone size: many
CDR3 length: 13
V gene: TRBV7-9
J gene: TRBJ2-2
CDR3 protein: CASSSGTSGELFF
CDR3 DNA: TGTGCCAGCAGCTCTGGGACTAGCGGGGAGCTGTTTTTT

D gene: TRBD2
clone size: many
CDR3 length: 16
V gene: TRBV7-8
J gene: TRBJ2-4
CDR3 protein: CASSLLGGMSKNIQYF
CDR3 DNA: TGTGCCAGCAGCTTACTGGGGGGGATGAGCAAAAACATTCAGTACTTC

D gene: .
clone size: .
CDR3 length: 14
V gene: TRBV12-3/TRBV12-4
J gene: TRBJ2-7
CDR3 protein: CASSRGGGVYEQYF
CDR3 DNA: TGTGCCAGCAGTAGGGGTGGTGGGGTCTACGAGCAGTACTTC

D gene: TRBD2
clone size: .
CDR3 length: 13
V gene: TRBV7-7
J gene: TRBJ2-3
CDR3 protein: CASGAGSTDTQYF
CDR3 DNA: TGTGCTAGCGGGGCGGGGAGCACAGATACGCAGTATTTT

D gene: .
clone size: .
CDR3 length: 11
V gene: TRBV29-1
J gene: TRBJ2-7
CDR3 protein: CSVLYMGEQYF
CDR3 DNA: TGCAGCGTCCTCTACATGGGCGAGCAGTACTTC

D gene: .
clone size: .
CDR3 length: 13
V gene: TRBV7-6
J gene: TRBJ1-1
CDR3 protein: CASSLDTNTEAFF
CDR3 DNA: TGTGCCAGCAGCTTAGACACGAACACTGAAGCTTTCTTT

D gene: .
clone size: .
CDR3 length: 15
V gene: TRBV10-3
J gene: TRBJ2-7
CDR3 protein: CAISEAQGIAYEQYF
CDR3 DNA: TGTGCCATCAGCGAAGCACAGGGAATCGCCTACGAGCAGTACTTC

D gene: .
clone size: .
CDR3 length: 11
V gene: TRBV7-2
J gene: TRBJ1-6
CDR3 protein: CASSLGQELHF
CDR3 DNA: TGTGCCAGCAGTTTGGGGCAGGAACTCCACTTT

D gene: .
clone size: many
CDR3 length: 13
V gene: TRBV6-2/TRBV6-3
J gene: TRBJ2-7
CDR3 protein: CASSYSRGREQYF
CDR3 DNA: TGTGCCAGCAGTTACTCGAGAGGGCGCGAGCAGTACTTC

D gene: TRBD1
clone size: few
CDR3 length: 13
V gene: TRBV10-3
J gene: TRBJ1-1
CDR3 protein: CAINSAGGTEAFF
CDR3 DNA: TGTGCCATCAATTCCGCAGGGGGCACTGAAGCTTTCTTT

D gene: .
clone size: many
CDR3 length: 16
V gene: TRBV7-2
J gene: TRBJ1-3
CDR3 protein: CASSLLAGGSGNTIYF
CDR3 DNA: TGTGCCAGCAGCCTCTTGGCGGGGGGCTCTGGAAACACCATATATTTT

D gene: TRBD2
clone size: .
CDR3 length: 14
V gene: TRBV7-3
J gene: TRBJ2-7
CDR3 protein: CASRPDGGSYEQYF
CDR3 DNA: TGTGCCAGCAGACCAGACGGGGGGAGCTACGAGCAGTACTTC

D gene: TRBD1
clone size: .
CDR3 length: 15
V gene: TRBV12-5
J gene: TRBJ2-1
CDR3 protein: CASGLGGTGHNEQFF
CDR3 DNA: TGTGCTAGTGGTTTGGGCGGGACAGGGCACAATGAGCAGTTCTTC

D gene: .
clone size: .
CDR3 length: 15
V gene: TRBV7-9
J gene: TRBJ1-5
CDR3 protein: CASSSTGSGNQPQHF
CDR3 DNA: TGTGCCAGCAGCTCCACGGGATCTGGCAATCAGCCCCAGCATTTT

D gene: TRBD2
clone size: .
CDR3 length: 16
V gene: TRBV29-1
J gene: TRBJ2-7
CDR3 protein: CSVEGMVAGGRVEQYF
CDR3 DNA: TGCAGCGTTGAAGGTATGGTAGCGGGAGGTCGAGTTGAGCAGTACTTC

D gene: .
clone size: .
CDR3 length: 13
V gene: TRBV20-1
J gene: TRBJ2-7
CDR3 protein: CSASYGGPYEQYF
CDR3 DNA: TGCAGTGCTAGTTACGGGGGCCCCTACGAGCAGTACTTC

D gene: .
clone size: .
CDR3 length: 15
V gene: TRBV11-1
J gene: TRBJ2-2
CDR3 protein: CASKLDWGLAGELFF
CDR3 DNA: TGTGCCAGCAAGCTAGACTGGGGATTGGCCGGGGAGCTGTTTTTT

D gene: .
clone size: .
CDR3 length: 15
V gene: TRBV20-1
J gene: TRBJ1-1
CDR3 protein: CSARGTGHMNTEAFF
CDR3 DNA: TGCAGTGCTAGAGGAACAGGACATATGAACACTGAAGCTTTCTTT

D gene: .
clone size: .
CDR3 length: 14
V gene: TRBV12-3/TRBV12-4
J gene: TRBJ2-7
CDR3 protein: CASSSDSLSSEQYF
CDR3 DNA: TGTGCCAGCAGCTCGGACAGCCTTAGCTCCGAGCAGTACTTC

D gene: .
clone size: .
CDR3 length: 12
V gene: TRBV19
J gene: TRBJ2-2
CDR3 protein: CASSIRAGELFF
CDR3 DNA: TGTGCCAGTAGTATCCGTGCCGGGGAGCTGTTTTTT

D gene: .
clone size: few
CDR3 length: 17
V gene: TRBV6-6
J gene: TRBJ1-1
CDR3 protein: CASITAPGDWVRGEAFF
CDR3 DNA: TGTGCCAGCATCACGGCGCCAGGTGACTGGGTTCGGGGTGAAGCTTTCTTT

D gene: .
clone size: .
CDR3 length: 15
V gene: TRBV7-9
J gene: TRBJ2-2
CDR3 protein: CASSSGTSGTGELFF
CDR3 DNA: TGTGCCAGCAGCTCTGGGACTTCCGGCACCGGGGAGCTGTTTTTT